The present T cell receptor beta chain was sequenced within a study of blood T cell repertoires in COVID-19. Sequenced by immunoSEQ multiplex PCR; TCRdb stores in-frame clones only, minus some. Here the sample spans under 200,000 clones, 75% to 85% being singletons. This clonotype originated in a man aged 55 to 70 with acute or convalescent COVID-19. Sequencing input: peripheral blood.

CDR3 nucleotide sequence: TGTGCCAGCAGCTTGGGCGGGCAGGGCAATCAGCCCCAGCATTTT. Its translation is CASSLGGQGNQPQHF. The rearrangement links TRBV5-5 to TRBJ1-5; D uncertain. The CDR3 contains 15 residues. The V end lost 0 bases, the J end lost 2 bases, and 9 bases lay between the germline ends. Germline-derived CDR1 and CDR2 are SGHKS and YYEKEE (reference sequence).